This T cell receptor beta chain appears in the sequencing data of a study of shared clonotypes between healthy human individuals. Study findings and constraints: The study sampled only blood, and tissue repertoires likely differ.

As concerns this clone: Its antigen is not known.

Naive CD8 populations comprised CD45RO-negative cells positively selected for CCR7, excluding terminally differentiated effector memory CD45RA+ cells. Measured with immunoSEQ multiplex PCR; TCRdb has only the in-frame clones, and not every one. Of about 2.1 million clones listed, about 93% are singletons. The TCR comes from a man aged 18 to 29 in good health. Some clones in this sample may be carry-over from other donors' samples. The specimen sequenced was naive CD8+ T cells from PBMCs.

For the CDR3, the DNA is TGTGCCAGCAGCCATCCAGATGCCGGAATAGATACGCAGTATTTT. It yields the protein CASSHPDAGIDTQYF. This chain links TRBV27 with TRBJ2-3; no clear D. There are 15 residues in the CDR3. Deletions cut 6 bases from V and 5 bases from J, with 18 bases between. Germline loops: CDR1 MNHEY, CDR2 SMNVEV (reference sequence).